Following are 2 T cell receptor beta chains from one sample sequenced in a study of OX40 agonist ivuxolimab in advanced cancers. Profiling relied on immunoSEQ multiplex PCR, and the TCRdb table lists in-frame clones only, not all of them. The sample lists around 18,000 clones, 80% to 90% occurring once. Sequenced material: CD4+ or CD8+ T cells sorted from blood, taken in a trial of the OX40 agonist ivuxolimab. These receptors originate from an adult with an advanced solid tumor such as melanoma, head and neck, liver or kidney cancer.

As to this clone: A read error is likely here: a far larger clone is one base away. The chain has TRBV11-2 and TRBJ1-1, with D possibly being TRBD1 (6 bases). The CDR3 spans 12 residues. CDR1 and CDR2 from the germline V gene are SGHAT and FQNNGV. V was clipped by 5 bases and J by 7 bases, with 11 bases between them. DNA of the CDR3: TGTGCCAGCAGCATCGGACAGTTTGAAGCTTTCTTT. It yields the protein CASSIGQFEAFF.

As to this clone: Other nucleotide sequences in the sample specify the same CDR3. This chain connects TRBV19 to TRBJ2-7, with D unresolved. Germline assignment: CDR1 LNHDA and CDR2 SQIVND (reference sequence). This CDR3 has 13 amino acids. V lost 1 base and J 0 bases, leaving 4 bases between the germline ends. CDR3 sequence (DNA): TGTGCCAGTAGTATAGGACACTCCTACGAGCAGTACTTC. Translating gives CASSIGHSYEQYF.